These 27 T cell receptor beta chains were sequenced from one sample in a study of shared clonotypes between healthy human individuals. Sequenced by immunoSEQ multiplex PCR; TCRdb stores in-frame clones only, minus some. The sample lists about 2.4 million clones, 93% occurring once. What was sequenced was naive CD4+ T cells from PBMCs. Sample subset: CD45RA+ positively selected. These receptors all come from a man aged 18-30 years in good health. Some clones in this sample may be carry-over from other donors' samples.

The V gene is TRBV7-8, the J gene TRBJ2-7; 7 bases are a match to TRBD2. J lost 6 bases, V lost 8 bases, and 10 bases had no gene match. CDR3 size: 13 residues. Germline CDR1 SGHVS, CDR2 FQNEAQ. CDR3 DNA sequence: TGTGCCAGCTCACAACGTGGGGAGGGCGAGCAGTACTTC. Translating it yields CASSQRGEGEQYF. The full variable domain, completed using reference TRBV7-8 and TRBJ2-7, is GAGVSQSPRYKVAKRGQDVALRCDPISGHVSLFWYQQALGQGPEFLTYFQNEAQLDKSGLPSDRFFAERPEGSVSTLKIQRTQQEDSAVYLCASSQRGEGEQYFGPGTRLTVT.

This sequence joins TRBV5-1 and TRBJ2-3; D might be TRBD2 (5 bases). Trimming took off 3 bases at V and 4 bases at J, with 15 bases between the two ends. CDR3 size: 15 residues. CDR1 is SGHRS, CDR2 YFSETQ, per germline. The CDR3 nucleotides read TGCGCCAGCAGCTCCCCTCTAAGTAGCGCAGATACGCAGTATTTT. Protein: CASSSPLSSADTQYF.

The chain's CDR3 is CASSQPWETQYF. For the CDR3, the DNA is TGTGCCAGCAGCCAACCCTGGGAGACCCAGTACTTC. The chain is built from TRBV5-4 and TRBJ2-5, with unresolved D. V lost 4 bases, J lost 5 bases, and 9 bases lay in between. This CDR3 comprises 12 residues. CDR1 and CDR2 (germline): SGHNT, YYREEE (reference sequence).

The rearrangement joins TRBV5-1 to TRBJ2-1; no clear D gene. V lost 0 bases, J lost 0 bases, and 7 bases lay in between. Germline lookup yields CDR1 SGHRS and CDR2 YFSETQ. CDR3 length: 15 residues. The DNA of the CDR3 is TGCGCCAGCAGCTTGGTTCAGGTCTCCTACAATGAGCAGTTCTTC. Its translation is CASSLVQVSYNEQFF.

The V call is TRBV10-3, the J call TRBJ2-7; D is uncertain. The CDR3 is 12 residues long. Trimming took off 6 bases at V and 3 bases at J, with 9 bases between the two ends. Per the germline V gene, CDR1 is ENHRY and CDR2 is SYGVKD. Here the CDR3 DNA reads TGTGCCATCAGATCAGCCGTCTACGAGCAGTACTTC. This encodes CAIRSAVYEQYF.

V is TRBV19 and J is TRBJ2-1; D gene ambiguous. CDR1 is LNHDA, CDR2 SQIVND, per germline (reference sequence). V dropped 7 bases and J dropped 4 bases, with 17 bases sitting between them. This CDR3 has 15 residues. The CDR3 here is CASTSKVYTYNEQFF. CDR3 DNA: TGTGCCAGTACCTCTAAGGTTTACACTTACAATGAGCAGTTCTTC.

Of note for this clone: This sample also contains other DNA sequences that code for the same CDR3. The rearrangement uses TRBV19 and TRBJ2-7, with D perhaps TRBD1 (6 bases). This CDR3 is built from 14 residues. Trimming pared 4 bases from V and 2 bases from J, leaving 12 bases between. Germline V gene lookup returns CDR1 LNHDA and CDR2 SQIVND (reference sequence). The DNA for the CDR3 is TGTGCCAGTAGTACCGGGACACGGACCTACGAGCAGTACTTC. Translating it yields CASSTGTRTYEQYF.

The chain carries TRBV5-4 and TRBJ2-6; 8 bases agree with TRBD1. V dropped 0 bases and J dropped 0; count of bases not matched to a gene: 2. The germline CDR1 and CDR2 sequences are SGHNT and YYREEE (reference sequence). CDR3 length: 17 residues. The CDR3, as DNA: TGTGCCAGCAGCTTGGGTGGACAGGGCTCTGGGGCCAACGTCCTGACTTTC. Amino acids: CASSLGGQGSGANVLTF.

The CDR3 region is CASSPTGDRYGYTF. DNA for the CDR3: TGCGCCAGCAGCCCGACCGGGGACCGCTATGGCTACACCTTC. V and J are TRBV4-1 and TRBJ1-2; a possible D gene is TRBD1 (5 bases). There are 14 residues in the CDR3. V was cut by 4 bases and J by 4 bases, with 13 bases left in between. Looked up from germline, CDR1 is MGHRA and CDR2 is YSYEKL.

Here the CDR3 reads CASSPGQGYGGYTF. CDR3 in DNA: TGTGCCAGCAGCCCGGGACAGGGATATGGCGGCTACACCTTC. This chain joins TRBV28 and TRBJ1-2; 9 bases are a match to TRBD1. Per germline, CDR1 MDHEN and CDR2 SYDVKM. The V gene end was trimmed by 6 bases and the J gene end by 8 bases; junction bases not matched to a gene: 10. The CDR3 loop spans 14 amino acids.

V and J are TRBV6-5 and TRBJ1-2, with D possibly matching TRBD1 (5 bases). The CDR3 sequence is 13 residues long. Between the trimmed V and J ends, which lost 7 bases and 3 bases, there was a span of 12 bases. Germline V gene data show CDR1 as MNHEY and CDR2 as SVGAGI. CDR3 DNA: TGTGCCAGCACCTCCCTGGGGGACTATGGCTACACCTTC. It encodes CASTSLGDYGYTF.

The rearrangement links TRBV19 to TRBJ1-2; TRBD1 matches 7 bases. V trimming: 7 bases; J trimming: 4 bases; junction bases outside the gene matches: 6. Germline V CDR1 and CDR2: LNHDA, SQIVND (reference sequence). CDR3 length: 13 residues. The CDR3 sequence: CASNPQGPYGYTF. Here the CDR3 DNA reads TGTGCCAGTAACCCACAGGGGCCCTATGGCTACACCTTC.

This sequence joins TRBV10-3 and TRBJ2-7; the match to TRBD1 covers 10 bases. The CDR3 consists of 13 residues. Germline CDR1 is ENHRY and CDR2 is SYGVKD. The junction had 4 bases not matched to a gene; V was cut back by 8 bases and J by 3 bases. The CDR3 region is CAIQGQGGYEQYF. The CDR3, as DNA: TGTGCCATCCAAGGACAGGGGGGCTACGAGCAGTACTTC.

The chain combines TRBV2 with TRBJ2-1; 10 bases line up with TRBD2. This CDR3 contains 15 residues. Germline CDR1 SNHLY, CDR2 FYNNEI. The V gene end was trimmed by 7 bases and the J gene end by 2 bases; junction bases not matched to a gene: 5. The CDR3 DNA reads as TGTGCCAGCAATCAAGCGGGAGGGCCCTACAATGAGCAGTTCTTC. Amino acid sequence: CASNQAGGPYNEQFF.

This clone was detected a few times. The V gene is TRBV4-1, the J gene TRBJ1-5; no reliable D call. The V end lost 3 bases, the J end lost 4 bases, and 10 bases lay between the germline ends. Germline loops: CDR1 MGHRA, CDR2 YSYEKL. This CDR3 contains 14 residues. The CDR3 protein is CASSQPGRNQPQHF. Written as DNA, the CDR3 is TGCGCCAGCAGCCAGCCTGGACGAAATCAGCCCCAGCATTTT.

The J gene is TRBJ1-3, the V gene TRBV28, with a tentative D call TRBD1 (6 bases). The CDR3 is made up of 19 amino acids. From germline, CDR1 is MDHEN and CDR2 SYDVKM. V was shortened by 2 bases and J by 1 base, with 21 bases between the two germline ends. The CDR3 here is CASSLGVGRGGPSGNTIYF. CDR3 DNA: TGTGCCAGCAGTTTAGGGGTGGGCCGAGGGGGACCTTCTGGAAACACCATATATTTT.

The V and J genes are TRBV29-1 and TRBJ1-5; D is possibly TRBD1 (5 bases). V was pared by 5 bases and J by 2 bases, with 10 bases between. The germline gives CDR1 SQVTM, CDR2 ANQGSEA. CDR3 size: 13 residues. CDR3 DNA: TGCAGCGTTTCCAGGGAGGGCAATCAGCCCCAGCATTTT. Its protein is CSVSREGNQPQHF.

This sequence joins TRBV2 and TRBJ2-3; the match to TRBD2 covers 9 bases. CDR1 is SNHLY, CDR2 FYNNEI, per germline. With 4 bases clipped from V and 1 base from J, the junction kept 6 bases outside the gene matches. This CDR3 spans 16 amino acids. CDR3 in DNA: TGTGCCAGCAGTGGGGTGGCGGGAGGGGGCACAGATACGCAGTATTTT. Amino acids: CASSGVAGGGTDTQYF.

CDR3 sequence reads: CSVVGEANYGYTF. The CDR3 DNA reads TGCAGCGTTGTTGGGGAAGCTAACTATGGCTACACCTTC. V gene TRBV29-1 combines with J gene TRBJ1-2; D is uncertain. CDR3 length: 13 residues. Germline assignment: CDR1 SQVTM and CDR2 ANQGSEA. V gave up 4 bases and J gave up 0 bases, with 9 bases separating them.

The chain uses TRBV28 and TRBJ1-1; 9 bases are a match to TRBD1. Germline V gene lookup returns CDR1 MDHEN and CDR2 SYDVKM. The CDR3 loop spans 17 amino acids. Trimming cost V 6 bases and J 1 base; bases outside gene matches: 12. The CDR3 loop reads CASSSAGQGFANTEAFF. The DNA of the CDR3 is TGTGCCAGCAGCTCCGCCGGACAGGGGTTCGCGAACACTGAAGCTTTCTTT.

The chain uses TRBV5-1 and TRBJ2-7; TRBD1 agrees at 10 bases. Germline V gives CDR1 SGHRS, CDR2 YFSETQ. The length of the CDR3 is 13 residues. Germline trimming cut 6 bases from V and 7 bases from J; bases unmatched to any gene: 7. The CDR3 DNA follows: TGCGCCAGCACCGGGACAGGGGCGAGGGAGCAGTACTTC. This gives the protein CASTGTGAREQYF.

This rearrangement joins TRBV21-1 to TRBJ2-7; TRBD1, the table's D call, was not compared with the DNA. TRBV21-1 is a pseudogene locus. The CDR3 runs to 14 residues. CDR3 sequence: CASSKPLGRYEQYF. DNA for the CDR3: TGTGCCAGCAGCAAACCCTTGGGGCGCTACGAGCAGTACTTC.

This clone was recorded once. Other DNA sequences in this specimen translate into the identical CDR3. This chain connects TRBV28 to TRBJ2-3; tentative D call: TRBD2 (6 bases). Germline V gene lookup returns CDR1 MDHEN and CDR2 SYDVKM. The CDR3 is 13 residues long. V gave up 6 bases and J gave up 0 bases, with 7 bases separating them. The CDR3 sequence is CASRSGSTDTQYF. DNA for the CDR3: TGTGCCAGCAGGAGCGGGAGCACAGATACGCAGTATTTT. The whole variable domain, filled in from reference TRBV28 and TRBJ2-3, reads DVKVTQSSRYLVKRTGEKVFLECVQDMDHENMFWYRQDPGLGLRLIYFSYDVKMKEKGDIPEGYSVSREKKERFSLILESASTNQTSMYLCASRSGSTDTQYFGPGTRLTVL.

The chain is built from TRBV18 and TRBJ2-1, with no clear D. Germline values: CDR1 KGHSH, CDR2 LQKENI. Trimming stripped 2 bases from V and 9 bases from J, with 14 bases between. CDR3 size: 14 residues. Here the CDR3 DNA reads TGTGCCAGCTCACCAAATAAGCAGTATGGTGAGCAGTTCTTC. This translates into CASSPNKQYGEQFF.

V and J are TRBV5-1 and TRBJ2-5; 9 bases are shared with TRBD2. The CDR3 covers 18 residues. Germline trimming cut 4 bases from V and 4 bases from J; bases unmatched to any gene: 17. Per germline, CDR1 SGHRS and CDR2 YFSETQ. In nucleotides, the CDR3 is TGCGCCAGCAGCCCAACCCCGGGCGGGAGGGCCTTTAGAGAGACCCAGTACTTC. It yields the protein CASSPTPGGRAFRETQYF.

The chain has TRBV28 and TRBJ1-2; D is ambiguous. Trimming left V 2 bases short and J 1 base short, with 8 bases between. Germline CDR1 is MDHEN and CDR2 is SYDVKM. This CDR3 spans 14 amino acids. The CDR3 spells CASSLKLSNYGYTF. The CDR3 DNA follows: TGTGCCAGCAGTTTAAAGTTAAGTAACTATGGCTACACCTTC.

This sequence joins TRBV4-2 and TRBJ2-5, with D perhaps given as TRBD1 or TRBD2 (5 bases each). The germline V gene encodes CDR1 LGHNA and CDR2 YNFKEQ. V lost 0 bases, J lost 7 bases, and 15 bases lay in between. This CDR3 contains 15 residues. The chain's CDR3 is CASSQDWQDGGTQYF. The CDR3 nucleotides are TGTGCCAGCAGCCAAGACTGGCAAGATGGGGGGACCCAGTACTTC.